This TCR beta chain was observed in a study of CD8 T cells in Susac syndrome. This clonotype was observed a single time. Healthy donors formed controls matched for age and sex. The CDR3 loop spans 16 amino acids. The V end lost 1 base, the J end lost 5 bases, and 18 bases lay between the germline ends. Germline V gene sequence: CDR1 SGHNT, CDR2 YYREEE (reference sequence). RNA, at about 0.45 to 1 ug, was reverse transcribed with random hexamers. Using its own MiXCR run on the immunoSEQ multiplex PCR reads, TCRdb lists one record per CDR3 protein. The table has around 150,000 distinct CDR3 sequences, 80% to 95% seen once.

V gene TRBV5-4 combines with J gene TRBJ2-5, with D possibly being TRBD1 (7 bases). Material: CD4+ T cells from PBMCs. The receptor was derived from a human donor in good health. The CDR3 loop reads CASSLRLGGRGETQYF. The CDR3 region has the DNA TGTGCCAGCAGCTTGAGGTTGGGGGGCAGGGGGGAGACCCAGTACTTC.